What follows is one TCR beta chain and its context. Antigen specificity is unknown. Following a re-call of the 5' RACE reads, TCRdb has one entry per CDR3 protein and lacks DNA. This sample's table has about 550,000 distinct CDR3 sequences. The CDR3 loop spans 15 amino acids. Germline-derived CDR1 and CDR2 are SGHTA and FQGNSA. The entry originates in a study of T cells expressing NK-cell markers. Study-wide findings and caveats: Of CD8+ T cells, about 1.0-7.5% belonged to dominant NKG2C+ clonotypes in several donors.

The chain employs TRBV7-2 and TRBJ2-1. The sample comprised blood T cells: a sorted CD56 or NKG2C T cell subset, CD4+ or CD8+ T cells, or bulk PBMC T cells (not recorded which). The TCR originated in a man younger than 30 in good health. CDR3 region: CASSPVEGSYNEQFF.